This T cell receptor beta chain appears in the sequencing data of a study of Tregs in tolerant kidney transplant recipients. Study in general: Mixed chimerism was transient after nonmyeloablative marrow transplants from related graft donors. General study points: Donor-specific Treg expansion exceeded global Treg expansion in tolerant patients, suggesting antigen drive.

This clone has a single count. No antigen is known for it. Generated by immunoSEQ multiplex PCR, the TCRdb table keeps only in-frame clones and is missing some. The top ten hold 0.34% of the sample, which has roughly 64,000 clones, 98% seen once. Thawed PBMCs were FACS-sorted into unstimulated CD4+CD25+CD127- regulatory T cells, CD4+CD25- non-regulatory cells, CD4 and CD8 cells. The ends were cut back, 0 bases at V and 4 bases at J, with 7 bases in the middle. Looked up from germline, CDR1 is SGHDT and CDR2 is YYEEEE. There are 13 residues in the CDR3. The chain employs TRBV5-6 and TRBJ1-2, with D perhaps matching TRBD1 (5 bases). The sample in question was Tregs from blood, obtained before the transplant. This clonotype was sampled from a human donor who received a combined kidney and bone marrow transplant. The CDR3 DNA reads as TGTGCCAGCAGCTTGGTCAGGGTCTATGGCTACACCTTC. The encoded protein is CASSLVRVYGYTF. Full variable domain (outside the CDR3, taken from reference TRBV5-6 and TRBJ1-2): DAGVTQSPTHLIKTRGQQVTLRCSPKSGHDTVSWYQQALGQGPQFIFQYYEEEERQRGNFPDRFSGHQFPNYSSELNVNALLLGDSALYLCASSLVRVYGYTFGSGTRLTVV.